This T cell receptor beta chain originates from a study of shared clonotypes between healthy human individuals. Study conclusions and caveats: Deeper or shallower sequencing was expected to change how clonotypes are shared among donors. The authors sampled blood alone, and tissue repertoires likely differ.

For genomic DNA, unsorted samples relied on around 81 million PBMCs. Ten immunoSEQ deep assay plates served to sequence unsorted PBMC DNA. Libraries were prepared by immunoSEQ multiplex PCR; TCRdb keeps only in-frame clonotypes and omits some of them. The sample consists of about half a million clones, 81% of them appearing once. The V end was cut by 4 bases, the J end by 1 base, with 8 bases between. This CDR3 comprises 14 residues. Germline V CDR1 and CDR2: MNHNS, SASEGT. As to this clone: The antigen remains undetermined.

The TCR sequence derives from a woman aged 40 to 55 in good health. Some clones in this sample may be carry-over from other donors' samples. V is TRBV6-1 and J is TRBJ1-5, with D hard to call. The sequencing sample was made of PBMCs. In DNA form, the CDR3 reads TGTGCCAGCAGTGGCAGGACGAGCAATCAGCCCCAGCATTTT. Residues: CASSGRTSNQPQHF.